Detailed here is one T cell receptor beta chain. TCRdb's table, derived via immunoSEQ multiplex PCR, lists solely in-frame clones and lacks some. The sample holds under 200,000 clones, roughly four fifths seen once. The source of the sample is a study of cytotoxic CD8 clonotypes in ibrutinib-treated CLL. CDR1 is MDHEN, CDR2 SYDVKM, per germline. There are 14 residues in the CDR3. V was clipped by 4 bases and J by 6 bases, with 14 bases between them. The chain uses TRBV28 and TRBJ2-3; D perhaps matches TRBD1 (5 bases). The specimen comprised PBMCs, sampled after 24 months of ibrutinib treatment. This sequence was found in a human donor with chronic lymphocytic leukemia. The CDR3 DNA follows: TGTGCCAGCAGTTACCCCCCCAGGGTGGATACGCAGTATTTT. Translating gives CASSYPPRVDTQYF.